This TCR beta chain was sequenced during a study of shared clonotypes between healthy human individuals. Study-level points and caveats: Collection of samples was limited to blood; tissue repertoires likely differ. Although depth was large, rarefaction showed that sequencing of the sorted subsets was incomplete.

In the case of this clone: Its cognate antigen is unknown.

CDR1 MNHEY and CDR2 SMNVEV come from the germline V gene (reference sequence). The CDR3 extends over 13 amino acids. The V end was cut by 7 bases, the J end by 1 base, with 11 bases between. CD4+ cell separation produced CD45RA+ naive and CD45RA-negative memory subsets. Assay: immunoSEQ multiplex PCR; the TCRdb copy retains only in-frame clones and omits some. This sample carries over 1.5 million clones, roughly 98% of them seen once, and the ten largest clones take around 0.47%. The source material was naive CD4+ T cells sorted from blood. The subset is: CD45RA+ positively selected. This chain joins TRBV27 and TRBJ2-7; D is unclear. This sequence originates from a man aged 25 to 40 in good health. The CDR3 loop reads CASTSGDSYEQYF. CDR3 sequence (DNA): TGTGCCAGCACGAGTGGGGATTCCTACGAGCAGTACTTC.